These 30 T cell receptor beta chains came from one sample sequenced in a study of blood T cell repertoires in COVID-19. Only in-frame clones appear in the TCRdb table, and some are missing; sequencing was by immunoSEQ multiplex PCR. The sample includes about 300,000 clones, roughly 89% of them seen just once. Material: PBMCs or T cells enriched from blood (not recorded which). The receptors shown here come from a woman between 18 and 29 years old with acute COVID-19.

This clone was detected once. CDR3 region: CASSSLAGGSDEQFF. The CDR3 bases are TGCGCCAGCAGCTCTCTAGCGGGAGGTAGCGATGAGCAGTTCTTC. The chain has TRBV5-1 and TRBJ2-1; TRBD2 aligns across 11 bases. CDR1 is SGHRS, CDR2 YFSETQ, per germline. This CDR3 has 15 amino acids. V shed 3 bases, J shed 8 bases, and the junction held 7 bases outside the gene matches.

The chain couples TRBV5-1 to TRBJ2-5; TRBD1 is a possible D gene (6 bases). This CDR3 is built from 15 residues. The V and J ends lost 2 bases and 0 bases respectively, with 11 bases between them. Germline lookup yields CDR1 SGHRS and CDR2 YFSETQ. The CDR3 loop reads CASSFQGPHQETQYF. The CDR3 DNA sequence: TGCGCCAGCAGCTTCCAGGGGCCGCACCAAGAGACCCAGTACTTC. Drawing the rest from reference TRBV5-1 and TRBJ2-5, the complete variable domain is KAGVTQTPRYLIKTRGQQVTLSCSPISGHRSVSWYQQTPGQGLQFLFEYFSETQRNKGNFPGRFSGRQFSNSRSEMNVSTLELGDSALYLCASSFQGPHQETQYFGPGTRLLVL.

This clone was observed a single time. The chain has TRBV30 and TRBJ1-1; D gene uncertain. Germline values: CDR1 GTSNPN, CDR2 SVGIG (reference sequence). The CDR3 has 14 residues. The V end was cut by 0 bases, the J end by 3 bases, with 11 bases between. CDR3 sequence reads: CAWSVNTVHTEAFF. The CDR3 DNA is TGTGCCTGGAGTGTCAATACGGTGCACACTGAAGCTTTCTTT.

The rearrangement links TRBV11-1 to TRBJ1-2; 8 nucleotides agree with TRBD1. In germline, CDR1 is SGHAT, CDR2 FQDESV (reference sequence). V lost 3 bases to trimming and J lost 7 bases; unmatched junction nucleotides: 4. This CDR3 has 13 amino acids. Here the CDR3 DNA reads TGTGCCAGCAGCTTCGACAGGGGTAGTGGCTACACCTTC. Protein sequence: CASSFDRGSGYTF.

The chain carries TRBV19 and TRBJ1-2; D is ambiguous. CDR1 and CDR2 (germline): LNHDA, SQIVND (reference sequence). The ends were cut back, 6 bases at V and 8 bases at J, with 10 bases in the middle. The CDR3 totals 11 residues. The CDR3, as DNA: TGTGCCAGTAGGAGGCAGAGCGGCTACACCTTC. Protein: CASRRQSGYTF.

The chain is built from TRBV19 and TRBJ1-1, with D perhaps matching TRBD1 (5 bases). CDR1 is LNHDA, CDR2 SQIVND, per germline (reference sequence). Between the trimmed V and J ends, which lost 2 bases and 2 bases, there was a span of 18 bases. The CDR3 consists of 17 residues. CDR3 in DNA: TGTGCCAGTAGTATACAACCTACTTGGGGGGTCAACACTGAAGCTTTCTTT. Translating gives CASSIQPTWGVNTEAFF.

This clone turned up a few times. J is TRBJ2-3 and V is TRBV5-1; perhaps TRBD1 as D (6 bases). This CDR3 comprises 17 residues. Between the trimmed V and J ends, which lost 1 base and 0 bases, there was a span of 15 bases. CDR1 is SGHRS, CDR2 YFSETQ, per germline. CDR3 in DNA: TGCGCCAGCAGCTTGAGAGGCGCAGGGGTCAGCACAGATACGCAGTATTTT. Translation: CASSLRGAGVSTDTQYF. Together with reference TRBV5-1 and TRBJ2-3, the CDR3 gives the full variable domain: KAGVTQTPRYLIKTRGQQVTLSCSPISGHRSVSWYQQTPGQGLQFLFEYFSETQRNKGNFPGRFSGRQFSNSRSEMNVSTLELGDSALYLCASSLRGAGVSTDTQYFGPGTRLTVL.

The chain joins TRBV7-2 to TRBJ2-7; TRBD2 is a possible D gene (5 bases). V was trimmed by 3 bases and J by 0 bases, leaving 15 bases between them. The CDR3 totals 16 residues. Germline V gives CDR1 SGHTA, CDR2 FQGNSA. CDR3 loop: CASSFQSGISSYEQYF. The DNA of the CDR3 is TGTGCCAGCAGCTTCCAATCCGGGATAAGCTCCTACGAGCAGTACTTC.

This sequence joins TRBV3-1 (or the pseudogene TRBV3-2) and TRBJ1-2; no firm D call. The length of the CDR3 is 14 residues. The germline V and J ends were trimmed by 1 base and 4 bases, with 10 bases remaining between them. Germline V gives CDR1 LGHDT, CDR2 YNNKEL (reference sequence). The CDR3 here is CASSQASHGYGYTF. The CDR3 nucleotides read TGTGCCAGCAGCCAAGCAAGTCACGGCTATGGCTACACCTTC.

The chain links TRBV6-5 to TRBJ1-1, with a weak D call TRBD1 (5 bases). The CDR3 is 15 residues long. In germline, CDR1 is MNHEY, CDR2 SVGAGI. V lost 0 bases, J lost 5 bases, and 13 bases lay in between. This CDR3 is CASSYSQGRLTEAFF. The CDR3 DNA reads as TGTGCCAGCAGTTACTCGCAGGGAAGGTTAACTGAAGCTTTCTTT.

DNA for the CDR3: TGTGCCAGCAGAAGACAGGGGGCAACTAATGAAAAACTGTTTTTT. Amino acid sequence: CASRRQGATNEKLFF. The V and J genes are TRBV6-5 and TRBJ1-4; 9 bases map to TRBD1. The CDR3 loop spans 15 amino acids. V was clipped by 6 bases and J by 0 bases; unmatched bases: 2. CDR1 MNHEY and CDR2 SVGAGI come from the germline V gene.

The CDR3: CASSLGASGSREQYF. DNA for the CDR3: TGTGCCAGCAGTTTAGGGGCTAGCGGGAGTCGCGAGCAGTACTTC. V is TRBV28 and J is TRBJ2-7, with 10 bases fitting TRBD2. After removal of 2 bases from V and 6 bases from J, the junction contained 7 bases not matched to a gene. CDR1 and CDR2 (germline): MDHEN, SYDVKM. The CDR3 is 15 amino acids.

The rearrangement links TRBV19 to TRBJ2-6; tentative D call: TRBD1 (6 bases). Germline-derived CDR1 and CDR2 are LNHDA and SQIVND (reference sequence). V lost 3 bases and J lost 0, with 9 bases in between. The CDR3 spans 16 residues. CDR3 in DNA: TGTGCCAGTAGTATGGAAGGGGGCTCTGGGGCCAACGTCCTGACTTTC. This translates into CASSMEGGSGANVLTF.

The rearrangement joins TRBV9 to TRBJ2-1; the match to TRBD2 covers 10 bases. The ends lost 3 bases at V and 8 bases at J; junction bases unmatched: 8. Looked up from germline, CDR1 is SGDLS and CDR2 is YYNGEE. The CDR3 is 15 amino acids. The CDR3 DNA is TGTGCCAGCAGCGGGAGAGCGGGAGGGCCCTATGAGCAGTTCTTC. This translates into CASSGRAGGPYEQFF.

The V call is TRBV2, the J call TRBJ1-1; 10 bases are shared with TRBD1. Unmatched junction bases numbered 3, after V lost 5 bases and J lost 0 bases. The CDR3 has 15 residues. Germline assignment: CDR1 SNHLY and CDR2 FYNNEI. The CDR3 here is CASSRTGGMNTEAFF. The CDR3 region has the DNA TGTGCCAGCAGTCGGACAGGGGGAATGAACACTGAAGCTTTCTTT.

This clone was counted a single time. The chain has TRBV28 and TRBJ2-7, with D unresolved. Germline loops: CDR1 MDHEN, CDR2 SYDVKM. This CDR3 comprises 14 residues. V lost 4 bases and J 5 bases, leaving 15 bases between the germline ends. CDR3 sequence: CASSSYRRLHEQYF. The CDR3 DNA reads as TGTGCCAGCAGTTCCTACAGACGGTTACACGAGCAGTACTTC.

J is TRBJ2-2 and V is TRBV7-3; 10 positions agree with TRBD1. Germline lookup yields CDR1 SGHTA and CDR2 FQGTGA. The CDR3 covers 14 residues. The ends lost 9 bases at V and 4 bases at J; junction bases unmatched: 5. In DNA form, the CDR3 reads TGTGCCAGTGGACAGGGGGGCGTCACCGGGGAGCTGTTTTTT. Its protein product is CASGQGGVTGELFF.

V and J are TRBV5-4 and TRBJ2-7, with a tentative D call TRBD2 (6 bases). The CDR3 loop spans 13 amino acids. Trimming cost V 0 bases and J 4 bases, with 8 bases left between them. Germline values: CDR1 SGHNT, CDR2 YYREEE (reference sequence). The CDR3 sequence: CASSLGSGYEQYF. The CDR3 DNA sequence: TGTGCCAGCAGCTTGGGGAGCGGGTACGAGCAGTACTTC.

This chain joins TRBV28 and TRBJ1-4, with no clear D. The CDR3 runs to 12 residues. With 7 bases removed from V and 4 bases from J, the gap between germline ends came to 7 bases. Germline-derived CDR1 and CDR2 are MDHEN and SYDVKM. CDR3: CASKTYNEKLFF. The CDR3 nucleotides are TGTGCCAGCAAGACTTATAATGAAAAACTGTTTTTT.

V usage is TRBV3-1 (or the pseudogene TRBV3-2) and J usage is TRBJ1-2, with a possible D match to TRBD1 (6 bases). V lost 1 base and J 9 bases, leaving 15 bases between the germline ends. This CDR3 has 14 residues. CDR1 and CDR2 from the germline V gene are LGHDT and YNNKEL (reference sequence). The CDR3 loop reads CASSQGFKDSSYTF. The CDR3 DNA reads as TGTGCCAGCAGCCAAGGGTTCAAGGACAGTAGCTACACCTTC.

The sample holds one count of this clone. The chain is built from TRBV30 and TRBJ2-1; TRBD2 matches at 7 bases. This CDR3 region has 14 residues. V shed 3 bases, J shed 5 bases, and the junction held 7 bases outside the gene matches. Germline V gene sequence: CDR1 GTSNPN, CDR2 SVGIG (reference sequence). CDR3 protein: CAWSEGLVDNEQFF. The CDR3 DNA follows: TGTGCCTGGAGCGAAGGACTAGTCGACAATGAGCAGTTCTTC.

The rearrangement uses TRBV7-9 and TRBJ2-5; tentatively, D is TRBD1 (7 bases). The CDR3 sequence is 16 residues long. Germline V lookup: CDR1 SEHNR, CDR2 FQNEAQ (reference sequence). Trimming cost V 1 base and J 5 bases, with 17 bases left between them. CDR3 coding DNA: TGTGCCAGCAGCTTAGAGGTTGCAGGGGGGAAGGAGACCCAGTACTTC. Translation gives CASSLEVAGGKETQYF.

This chain connects TRBV5-8 to TRBJ1-4, with TRBD1 matching 7 bases. CDR1 and CDR2 from the germline V gene are SGHTS and YDEGEE. The CDR3 is made up of 15 amino acids. After removal of 4 bases from V and 8 bases from J, the junction contained 11 bases not matched to a gene. The CDR3 is CASSGITGAGEKLFF. Here the CDR3 DNA reads TGTGCCAGCAGCGGAATCACAGGGGCGGGCGAAAAACTGTTTTTT.

CDR3 sequence reads: CASSFLGGANEKLFF. CDR3 in DNA: TGCGCCAGCAGCTTCCTGGGGGGTGCTAATGAAAAACTGTTTTTT. V and J are TRBV5-1 and TRBJ1-4, with D tentatively TRBD1 (5 bases). Per the germline V gene, CDR1 is SGHRS and CDR2 is YFSETQ. The length of the CDR3 is 15 residues. Deletions cut 2 bases from V and 3 bases from J, with 11 bases between. The entire variable domain, with the rest obtained from reference TRBV5-1 and TRBJ1-4, is as follows: KAGVTQTPRYLIKTRGQQVTLSCSPISGHRSVSWYQQTPGQGLQFLFEYFSETQRNKGNFPGRFSGRQFSNSRSEMNVSTLELGDSALYLCASSFLGGANEKLFFGSGTQLSVL.

This rearrangement joins TRBV9 to TRBJ1-1; D call uncertain. The CDR3 spans 14 residues. The germline V and J ends were trimmed by 1 base and 8 bases, with 15 bases remaining between them. Looked up from germline, CDR1 is SGDLS and CDR2 is YYNGEE. CDR3 sequence: CASSVTVRDAEAFF. In nucleotides, the CDR3 is TGTGCCAGCAGCGTAACAGTGCGAGATGCCGAAGCTTTCTTT.

The rearrangement uses TRBV11-2 and TRBJ2-1, with 8 bases matching TRBD2. The CDR3 contains 14 residues. The V and J ends lost 5 bases and 7 bases, in that order; junction bases with no gene match: 7. Germline CDR1 reads SGHAT; CDR2 reads FQNNGV. The CDR3 nucleotides read TGTGCCAGCAGCGGGACTAGGGGGTGGAATGAGCAGTTCTTC. It yields the protein CASSGTRGWNEQFF.

The V call is TRBV10-3, the J call TRBJ1-1, with a weak D call TRBD1 (6 bases). The CDR3 extends over 16 amino acids. With 2 bases removed from V and 0 bases from J, the gap between germline ends came to 13 bases. Germline CDR1 reads ENHRY; CDR2 reads SYGVKD. The CDR3 DNA is TGTGCCATCAGTGAGGCCCCGGGACACTTGAACACTGAAGCTTTCTTT. Translating it yields CAISEAPGHLNTEAFF.

The V gene is TRBV1, the J gene TRBJ2-7; the table assigns TRBD2, which was not confirmed against the DNA. TRBV1 is given as a pseudogene. CDR3 length equals 15 residues. As DNA, the CDR3 is TGCACCAGCAGCCATAGCGGGAGCGTCGGGGACGAGCAGTACTTC. Residues: CTSSHSGSVGDEQYF.

This clone was counted a single time. The V and J genes are TRBV29-1 and TRBJ1-1; no reliable D call. Germline values: CDR1 SQVTM, CDR2 ANQGSEA. The V gene lost 0 bases and the J gene lost 0 bases, with 8 bases spanning the gap. The CDR3 loop spans 14 amino acids. The CDR3 protein is CSVEEGRMNTEAFF. The CDR3 bases are TGCAGCGTTGAAGAGGGCAGGATGAACACTGAAGCTTTCTTT.

The chain couples TRBV10-3 to TRBJ1-1; tentative D call: TRBD1 (6 bases). V was clipped by 5 bases and J by 1 base, with 17 bases between them. Germline CDR1 is ENHRY and CDR2 is SYGVKD. This CDR3 region has 16 residues. CDR3 loop: CAISFDSRGSNTEAFF. The CDR3 DNA follows: TGTGCCATCAGTTTTGACTCTAGGGGGTCGAACACTGAAGCTTTCTTT.